This T cell receptor (delta chain) was captured in a study of gamma-delta T cells after stem cell transplantation. TCRdb re-analyzed the RT-PCR reads via CATT. The sample includes about 2,400 delta-chain clones, about 19% seen only once; the top ten take almost 25%. The CDR3 is 21 residues long. The germline V gene encodes CDR1 TSWWSYY and CDR2 QGS. Trimming cost V 1 base and J 4 bases, with 28 bases left between them. The clonotype comes from a human donor. It is not recorded whose cells these are; they may come from a transplant donor. The sequenced sample was gamma-delta T cells. This sequence joins TRDV1 and TRDJ2; D may be TRDD3 (6 bases). This chain's CDR3 is CALGEPEVLILNWEGTAQLFF. The CDR3 DNA sequence: TGTGCTCTTGGGGAACCCGAGGTCCTAATACTGAACTGGGAAGGGACAGCACAACTCTTCTTT.